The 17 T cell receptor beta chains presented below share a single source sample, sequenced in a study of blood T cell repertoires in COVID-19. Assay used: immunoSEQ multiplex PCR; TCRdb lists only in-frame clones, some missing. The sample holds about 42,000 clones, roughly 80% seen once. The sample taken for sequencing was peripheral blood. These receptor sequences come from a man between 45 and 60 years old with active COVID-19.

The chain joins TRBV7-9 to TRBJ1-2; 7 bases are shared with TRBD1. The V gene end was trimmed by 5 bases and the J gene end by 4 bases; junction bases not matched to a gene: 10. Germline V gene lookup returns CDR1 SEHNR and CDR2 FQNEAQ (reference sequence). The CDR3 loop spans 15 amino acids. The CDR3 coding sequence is TGTGCCAGCAGCGCCGCAGGGGGTGCCTCCTATGGCTACACCTTC. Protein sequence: CASSAAGGASYGYTF.

The CDR3 reads CASSLGGSAVSYEQYF. The CDR3 DNA reads TGTGCCAGCAGCTTAGGAGGTTCGGCAGTCTCCTACGAGCAGTACTTC. The chain joins TRBV7-2 to TRBJ2-7; unclear D gene. CDR3 length: 16 amino acids. The germline V gene has CDR1 SGHTA and CDR2 FQGNSA. The germline V and J ends were trimmed by 1 base and 0 bases, with 13 bases remaining between them.

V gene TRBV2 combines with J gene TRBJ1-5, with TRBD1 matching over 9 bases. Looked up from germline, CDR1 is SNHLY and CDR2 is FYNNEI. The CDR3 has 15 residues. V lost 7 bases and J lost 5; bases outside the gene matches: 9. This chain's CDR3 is CASNSGTGRDQPQHF. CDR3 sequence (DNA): TGTGCCAGCAACTCCGGGACAGGGCGAGATCAGCCCCAGCATTTT.

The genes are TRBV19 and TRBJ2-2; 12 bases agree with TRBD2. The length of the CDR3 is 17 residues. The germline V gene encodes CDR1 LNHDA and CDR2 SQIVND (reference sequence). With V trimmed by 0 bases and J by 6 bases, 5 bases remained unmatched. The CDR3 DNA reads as TGTGCCAGTAGTATAGATCGGGCTAGCGGGGGGGCCGGGGAGCTGTTTTTT. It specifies CASSIDRASGGAGELFF.

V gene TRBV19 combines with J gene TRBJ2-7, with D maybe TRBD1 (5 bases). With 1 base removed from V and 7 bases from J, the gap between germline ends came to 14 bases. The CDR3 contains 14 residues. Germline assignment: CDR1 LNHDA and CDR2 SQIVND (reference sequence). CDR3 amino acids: CASSIGQGRGEQYF. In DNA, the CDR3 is TGTGCCAGTAGTATAGGGCAGGGCCGCGGAGAGCAGTACTTC.

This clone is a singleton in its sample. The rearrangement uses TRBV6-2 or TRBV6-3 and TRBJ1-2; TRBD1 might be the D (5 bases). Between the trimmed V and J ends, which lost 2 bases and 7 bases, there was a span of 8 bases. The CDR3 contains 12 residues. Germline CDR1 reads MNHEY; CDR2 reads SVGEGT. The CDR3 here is CASSYTRVGYTF. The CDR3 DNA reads TGTGCCAGCAGTTACACCAGGGTTGGCTACACCTTC.

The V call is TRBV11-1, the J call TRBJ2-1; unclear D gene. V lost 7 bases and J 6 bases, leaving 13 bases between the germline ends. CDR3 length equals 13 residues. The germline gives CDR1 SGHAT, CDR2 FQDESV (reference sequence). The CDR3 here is CASNLEPGNEQFF. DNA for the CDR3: TGTGCCAGCAACCTGGAGCCCGGCAATGAGCAGTTCTTC. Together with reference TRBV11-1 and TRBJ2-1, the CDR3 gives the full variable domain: EAEVAQSPRYKITEKSQAVAFWCDPISGHATLYWYRQILGQGPELLVQFQDESVVDDSQLPKDRFSAERLKGVDSTLKIQPAELGDSAMYLCASNLEPGNEQFFGPGTRLTVL.

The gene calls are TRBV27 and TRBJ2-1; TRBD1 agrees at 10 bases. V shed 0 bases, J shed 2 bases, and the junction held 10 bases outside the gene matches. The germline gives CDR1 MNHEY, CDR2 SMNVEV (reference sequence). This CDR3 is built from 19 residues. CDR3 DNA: TGTGCCAGCAGTTTATCGATAGGTCCTGGGACAGGGGCCTACAATGAGCAGTTCTTC. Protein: CASSLSIGPGTGAYNEQFF.

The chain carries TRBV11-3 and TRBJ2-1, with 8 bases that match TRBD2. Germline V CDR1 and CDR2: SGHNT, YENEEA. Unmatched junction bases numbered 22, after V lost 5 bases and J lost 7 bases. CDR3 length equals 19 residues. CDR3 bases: TGTGCCAGCAGCCTTTACACCCTAGCCCGGGGGGGCTTATCGAATGAGCAGTTCTTC. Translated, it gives CASSLYTLARGGLSNEQFF.

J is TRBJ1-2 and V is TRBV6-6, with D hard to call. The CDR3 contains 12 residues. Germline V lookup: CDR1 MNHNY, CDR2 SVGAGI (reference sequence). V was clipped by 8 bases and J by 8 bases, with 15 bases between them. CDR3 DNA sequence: TGTGCCAGCGGGCAAGGTCGAGACGGCTACACCTTC. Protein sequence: CASGQGRDGYTF.

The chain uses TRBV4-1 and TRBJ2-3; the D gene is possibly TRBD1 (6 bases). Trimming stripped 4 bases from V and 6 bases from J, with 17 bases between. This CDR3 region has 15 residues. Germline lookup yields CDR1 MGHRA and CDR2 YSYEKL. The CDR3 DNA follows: TGCGCCAGCAGCCCCCGGACAGAGCTTACGGATACGCAGTATTTT. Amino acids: CASSPRTELTDTQYF.

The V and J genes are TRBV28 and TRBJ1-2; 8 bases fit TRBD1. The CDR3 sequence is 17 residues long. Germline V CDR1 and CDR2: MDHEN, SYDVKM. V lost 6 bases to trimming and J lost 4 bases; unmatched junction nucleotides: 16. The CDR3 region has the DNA TGTGCCAGCAGACAATACGGGACAGGTTCGAGGGCCTATGGCTACACCTTC. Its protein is CASRQYGTGSRAYGYTF.

CDR3 DNA sequence: TGTGCCAGCAGCTTAAAGGGACAGGGCGATGGCTACACCTTC. Its protein product is CASSLKGQGDGYTF. V gene TRBV7-2 combines with J gene TRBJ1-2; 9 nucleotides line up with TRBD1. This CDR3 has 14 amino acids. V lost 2 bases, J lost 6 bases, and 4 bases stayed unmatched. In germline, CDR1 is SGHTA, CDR2 FQGNSA.

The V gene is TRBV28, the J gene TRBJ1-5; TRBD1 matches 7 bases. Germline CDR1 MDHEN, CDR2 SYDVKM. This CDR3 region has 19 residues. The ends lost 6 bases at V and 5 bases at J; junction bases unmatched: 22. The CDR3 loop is CASSRSQGLGSLFDQPQHF. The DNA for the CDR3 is TGTGCCAGCAGCCGATCACAGGGGCTGGGCAGTTTATTTGATCAGCCCCAGCATTTT.

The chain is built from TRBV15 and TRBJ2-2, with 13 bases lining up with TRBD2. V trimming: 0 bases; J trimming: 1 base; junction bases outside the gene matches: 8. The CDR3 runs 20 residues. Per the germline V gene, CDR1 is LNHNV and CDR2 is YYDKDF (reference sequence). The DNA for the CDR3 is TGTGCCACCAGCAGAGAGAAACTAGCGGGAGGGATGGGGAACACCGGGGAGCTGTTTTTT. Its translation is CATSREKLAGGMGNTGELFF.

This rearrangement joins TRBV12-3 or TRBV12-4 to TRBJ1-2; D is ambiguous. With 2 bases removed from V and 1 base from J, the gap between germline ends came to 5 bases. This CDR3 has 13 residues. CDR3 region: CASSLQINYGYTF. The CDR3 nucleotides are TGTGCCAGCAGTTTACAGATTAACTATGGCTACACCTTC.

CDR3: CASSQVPGTGFEKLFF. The CDR3 nucleotides are TGCGCCAGCAGCCAAGTCCCCGGGACAGGGTTTGAAAAACTGTTTTTT. The chain is built from TRBV4-3 and TRBJ1-4, with 9 bases matching TRBD1. The CDR3 sequence is 16 residues long. Trimming cost V 1 base and J 7 bases; bases outside gene matches: 7. Germline assignment: CDR1 LGHNA and CDR2 YSLEER.